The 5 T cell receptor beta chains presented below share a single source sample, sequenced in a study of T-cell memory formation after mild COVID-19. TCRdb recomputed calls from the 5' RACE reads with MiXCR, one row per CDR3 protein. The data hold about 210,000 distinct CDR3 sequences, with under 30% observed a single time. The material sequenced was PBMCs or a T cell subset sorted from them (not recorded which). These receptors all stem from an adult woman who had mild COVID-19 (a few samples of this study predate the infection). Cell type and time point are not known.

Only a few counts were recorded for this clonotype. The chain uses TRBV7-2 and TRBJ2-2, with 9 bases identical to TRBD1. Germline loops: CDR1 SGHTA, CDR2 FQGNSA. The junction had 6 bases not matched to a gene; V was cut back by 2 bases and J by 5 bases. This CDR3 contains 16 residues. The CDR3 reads CASSLYGTGYTGELFF. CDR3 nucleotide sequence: TGTGCCAGCAGCTTATATGGGACAGGGTATACCGGGGAGCTGTTTTTT.

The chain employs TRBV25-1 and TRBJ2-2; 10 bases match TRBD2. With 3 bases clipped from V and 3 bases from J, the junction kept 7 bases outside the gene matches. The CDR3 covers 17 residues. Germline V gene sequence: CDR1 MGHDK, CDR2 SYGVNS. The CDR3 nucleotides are TGTGCCAGCAGTGACCATAGCGGGGGGCTTTACACCGGGGAGCTGTTTTTT. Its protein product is CASSDHSGGLYTGELFF.

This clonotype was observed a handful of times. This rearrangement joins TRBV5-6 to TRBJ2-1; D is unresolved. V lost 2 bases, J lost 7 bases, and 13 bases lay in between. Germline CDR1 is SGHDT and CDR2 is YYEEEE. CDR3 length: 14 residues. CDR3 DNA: TGTGCCAGCAGCTTCCCGGGTGAAGAGAATGAGCAGTTCTTC. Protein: CASSFPGEENEQFF.

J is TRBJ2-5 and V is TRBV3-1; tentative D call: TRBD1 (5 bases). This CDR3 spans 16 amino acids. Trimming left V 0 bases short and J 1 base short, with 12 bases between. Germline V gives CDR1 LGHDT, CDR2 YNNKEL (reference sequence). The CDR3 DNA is TGTGCCAGCAGCCAAGAGACGTTAGGGGCCCAAGAGACCCAGTACTTC. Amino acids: CASSQETLGAQETQYF.

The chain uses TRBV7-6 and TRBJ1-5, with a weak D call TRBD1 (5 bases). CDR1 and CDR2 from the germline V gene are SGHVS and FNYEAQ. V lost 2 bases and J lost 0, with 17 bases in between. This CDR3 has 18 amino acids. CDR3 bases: TGTGCCAGCAGCTTACGGGCCGGGGCAGGGCATAGCAATCAGCCCCAGCATTTT. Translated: CASSLRAGAGHSNQPQHF.